This record concerns one T cell receptor beta chain sequence. V gave up 2 bases and J gave up 7 bases; unmatched junction bases: 10. The CDR3 length is 15 residues. Germline CDR1 reads SQVTM; CDR2 reads ANQGSEA. The data originate from a study of OX40 agonist ivuxolimab in advanced cancers. Repertoires were generated with immunoSEQ multiplex PCR, while TCRdb's copy carries only in-frame clones and drops some. The table lists approximately 40,000 clones, roughly 83% of them singletons. The sequence was obtained from an adult with an advanced solid tumor such as melanoma, head and neck, liver or kidney cancer. The source was CD4+ or CD8+ T cells sorted from blood, collected in a trial of the OX40 agonist ivuxolimab. The J gene is TRBJ2-2, the V gene TRBV29-1, with 7 bases identical to TRBD1. CDR3 in amino acids: CSVESLEGAVGELFF. As DNA, the CDR3 is TGCAGCGTTGAAAGTCTTGAGGGGGCCGTCGGGGAGCTGTTTTTT.